The 16 T cell receptor beta chains given below trace back to one sample, sequenced in a study of T cell responses to AZD1222 COVID-19 vaccine. Sequencing used immunoSEQ multiplex PCR; TCRdb keeps in-frame clones, though not all of them. The repertoire holds about 200,000 clones, almost 90% seen once, with approximately 7.7% in the top ten. Sequences were derived from peripheral blood, sampled on day 0 of AZD1222 vaccination. These receptors originate from an adult in good health.

This clone was observed a handful of times. The chain carries TRBV30 and TRBJ1-2, with D maybe TRBD1 (6 bases). V lost 7 bases, J lost 1 base, and 13 bases lay in between. Germline V gives CDR1 GTSNPN, CDR2 SVGIG (reference sequence). The CDR3 length is 13 residues. CDR3 sequence: CASQDSDNYGYTF. The CDR3 DNA is TGTGCCTCCCAGGACAGCGATAACTATGGCTACACCTTC.

The chain links TRBV27 to TRBJ2-3; 10 positions agree with TRBD2. This CDR3 is 16 amino acids long. V lost 5 bases to trimming and J lost 3 bases; unmatched junction nucleotides: 8. Germline V gives CDR1 MNHEY, CDR2 SMNVEV (reference sequence). CDR3 nucleotide sequence: TGTGCCAGCAGTATACTAATAGCGGGGGGAACAGATACGCAGTATTTT. Its protein product is CASSILIAGGTDTQYF.

This clone appeared once. The chain recombines TRBV6-4 with TRBJ2-2; D gene unclear. Per the germline V gene, CDR1 is MRHNA and CDR2 is SNTAGT. The ends were cut back, 6 bases at V and 6 bases at J, with 11 bases in the middle. This CDR3 has 13 amino acids. The CDR3 spells CASSVISAGELFF. CDR3 sequence (DNA): TGTGCCAGCAGCGTAATATCGGCCGGGGAGCTGTTTTTT.

The rearrangement uses TRBV3-1 (or the pseudogene TRBV3-2) and TRBJ2-2; 8 nucleotides match TRBD1. The V and J ends lost 3 bases and 7 bases, in that order; junction bases with no gene match: 10. The CDR3 is made up of 16 amino acids. Germline CDR1 reads LGHDT; CDR2 reads YNNKEL (reference sequence). The CDR3 sequence: CASSQAAGGSIGELFF. DNA of the CDR3: TGTGCCAGCAGCCAGGCAGCAGGGGGCAGTATCGGGGAGCTGTTTTTT.

The J gene is TRBJ1-2, the V gene TRBV5-4; 11 bases are shared with TRBD1. The V segment lost 3 bases and the J segment 5 bases; nucleotides outside the gene matches: 3. The germline CDR1 and CDR2 sequences are SGHNT and YYREEE (reference sequence). CDR3 size: 14 residues. DNA for the CDR3: TGTGCCAGCAGCTCGGGACAGGGGGGATATGGCTACACCTTC. This sequence encodes CASSSGQGGYGYTF.

V and J are TRBV10-3 and TRBJ1-1; D unclear. The ends were cut back, 0 bases at V and 6 bases at J, with 14 bases in the middle. The germline CDR1 and CDR2 sequences are ENHRY and SYGVKD. This CDR3 comprises 15 residues. CDR3 in amino acids: CAISESTGAGAEAFF. The CDR3 DNA follows: TGTGCCATCAGTGAGTCGACTGGAGCGGGCGCTGAAGCTTTCTTT.

This clone was found once. V gene TRBV5-1 combines with J gene TRBJ2-6; 9 positions agree with TRBD1. This CDR3 region has 19 residues. The germline V gene encodes CDR1 SGHRS and CDR2 YFSETQ. The V and J ends lost 0 bases and 3 bases, in that order; junction bases with no gene match: 10. The CDR3: CASSLGLQGANYGANVLTF. The CDR3 coding sequence is TGCGCCAGCAGCTTGGGTTTACAGGGGGCTAATTATGGGGCCAACGTCCTGACTTTC. Using reference TRBV5-1 and TRBJ2-6 for the parts outside the CDR3, the full variable domain is KAGVTQTPRYLIKTRGQQVTLSCSPISGHRSVSWYQQTPGQGLQFLFEYFSETQRNKGNFPGRFSGRQFSNSRSEMNVSTLELGDSALYLCASSLGLQGANYGANVLTFGAGSRLTVL.

The chain has TRBV6-6 and TRBJ1-2; 9 bases fit TRBD1. Germline lookup yields CDR1 MNHNY and CDR2 SVGAGI (reference sequence). V gave up 6 bases and J gave up 4 bases; unmatched junction bases: 9. CDR3 length: 15 residues. The CDR3 DNA sequence: TGTGCCAGCAGCCCACCCGACAGGGGGAGCTATGGCTACACCTTC. Translating gives CASSPPDRGSYGYTF.

This clone came up once. The V gene is TRBV28, the J gene TRBJ1-4, with D possibly TRBD1 on 6 matching bases. Per germline, CDR1 MDHEN and CDR2 SYDVKM. CDR3 length equals 14 residues. V lost 7 bases, J lost 4 bases, and 13 bases lay in between. The CDR3 spells CASIRGAGNEKLFF. In DNA form, the CDR3 reads TGTGCCAGCATACGGGGGGCGGGTAATGAAAAACTGTTTTTT. Using reference TRBV28 and TRBJ1-4 for the parts outside the CDR3, the full variable domain is DVKVTQSSRYLVKRTGEKVFLECVQDMDHENMFWYRQDPGLGLRLIYFSYDVKMKEKGDIPEGYSVSREKKERFSLILESASTNQTSMYLCASIRGAGNEKLFFGSGTQLSVL.

This clone was counted once. The chain joins TRBV3-1 (or the pseudogene TRBV3-2) to TRBJ2-2, with D hard to call. Germline loops: CDR1 LGHDT, CDR2 YNNKEL (reference sequence). This CDR3 has 15 amino acids. V was clipped by 0 bases and J by 4 bases, with 9 bases between them. The CDR3, as DNA: TGTGCCAGCAGCCAAGAAGTCAGGATCACCGGGGAGCTGTTTTTT. Encoded protein: CASSQEVRITGELFF.

This clone was counted once. This chain joins TRBV18 and TRBJ2-3, with unresolved D. The CDR3 spans 16 residues. The ends were cut back, 0 bases at V and 2 bases at J, with 12 bases in the middle. The germline V gene encodes CDR1 KGHSH and CDR2 LQKENI. CDR3 sequence (DNA): TGTGCCAGCTCACCACCCGAGACACAAAACACAGATACGCAGTATTTT. Its translation: CASSPPETQNTDTQYF.

The rearrangement links TRBV10-3 to TRBJ2-3, with D perhaps TRBD2 (5 bases). The germline V gene has CDR1 ENHRY and CDR2 SYGVKD. Trimming pared 7 bases from V and 5 bases from J, leaving 13 bases between. This CDR3 is 13 amino acids long. CDR3 sequence reads: CAITSDGGDTQYF. Written as DNA, the CDR3 is TGTGCCATCACCTCGGACGGAGGAGATACGCAGTATTTT.

The rearrangement joins TRBV5-1 to TRBJ1-2; D gene unclear. Trimming cost V 3 bases and J 7 bases, with 10 bases left between them. Germline-derived CDR1 and CDR2 are SGHRS and YFSETQ. The CDR3 is 12 amino acids. The CDR3 reads CASSSLTAGYTF. The CDR3 coding sequence is TGCGCCAGCAGCTCCCTGACCGCTGGCTACACCTTC.

DNA of the CDR3: TGTGCCAGCAGCCAAGAGGCCGGGGGAGGCAATCAGCCCCAGCATTTT. It translates to CASSQEAGGGNQPQHF. The V gene is TRBV3-1 (or the pseudogene TRBV3-2), the J gene TRBJ1-5, with D possibly TRBD1 on 5 matching bases. V was trimmed by 0 bases and J by 2 bases, leaving 11 bases between them. The CDR3 spans 16 residues. Germline loops: CDR1 LGHDT, CDR2 YNNKEL (reference sequence).

The V and J genes are TRBV15 and TRBJ2-7; tentatively, D is TRBD1 (7 bases). CDR3 length: 16 residues. CDR1 is LNHNV and CDR2 is YYDKDF in the germline V gene (reference sequence). Trimming shortened V by 3 bases and J by 2 bases, and 17 bases separated the two germline ends. The CDR3 region is CATSRDTGEVAYEQYF. For the CDR3, the DNA is TGTGCCACCAGCAGGGACACAGGGGAGGTCGCCTACGAGCAGTACTTC.

The chain links TRBV5-5 to TRBJ1-1; D unresolved. Looked up from germline, CDR1 is SGHKS and CDR2 is YYEKEE (reference sequence). The V and J ends lost 4 bases and 6 bases respectively, with 19 bases between them. The CDR3 is 15 residues long. CDR3 DNA sequence: TGTGCCAGCAGCCCCAGGACGGCCTCTTTCTCTGAAGCTTTCTTT. This encodes CASSPRTASFSEAFF.